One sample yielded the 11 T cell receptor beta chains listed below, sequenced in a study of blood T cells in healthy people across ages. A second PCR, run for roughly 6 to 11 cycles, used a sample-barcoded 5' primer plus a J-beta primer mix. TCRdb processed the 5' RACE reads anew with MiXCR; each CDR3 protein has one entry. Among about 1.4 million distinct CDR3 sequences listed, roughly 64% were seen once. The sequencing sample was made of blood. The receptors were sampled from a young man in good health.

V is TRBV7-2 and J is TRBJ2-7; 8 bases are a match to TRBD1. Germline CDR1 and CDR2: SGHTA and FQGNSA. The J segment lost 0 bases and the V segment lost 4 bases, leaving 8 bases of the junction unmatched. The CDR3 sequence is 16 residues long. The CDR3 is CASSSAGGENSYEQYF. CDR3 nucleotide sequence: TGTGCCAGCAGCTCCGCAGGGGGCGAAAACTCCTACGAGCAGTACTTC.

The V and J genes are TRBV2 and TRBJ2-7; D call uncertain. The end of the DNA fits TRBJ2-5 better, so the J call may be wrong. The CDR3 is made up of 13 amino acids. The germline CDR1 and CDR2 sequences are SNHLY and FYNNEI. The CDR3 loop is CASRSTPSGTQYF. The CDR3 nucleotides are TGTGCCAGCAGGTCCACACCGTCCGGGACCCAGTACTTC.

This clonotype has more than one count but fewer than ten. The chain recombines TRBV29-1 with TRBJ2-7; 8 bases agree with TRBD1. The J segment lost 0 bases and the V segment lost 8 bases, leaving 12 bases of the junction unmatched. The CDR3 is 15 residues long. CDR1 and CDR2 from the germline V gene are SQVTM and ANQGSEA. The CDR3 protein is CSTSTGTGSSYEQYF. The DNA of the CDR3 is TGCAGCACAAGCACCGGGACAGGTAGCTCCTACGAGCAGTACTTC.

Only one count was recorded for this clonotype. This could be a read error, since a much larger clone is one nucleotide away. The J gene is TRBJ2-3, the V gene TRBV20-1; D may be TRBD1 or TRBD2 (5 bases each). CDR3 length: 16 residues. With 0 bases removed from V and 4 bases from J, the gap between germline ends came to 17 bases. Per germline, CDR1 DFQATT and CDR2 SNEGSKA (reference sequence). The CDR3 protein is CSARDLQLGDADTQYF. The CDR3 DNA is TGCAGTGCTAGAGATCTCCAGCTGGGGGACGCAGATACGCAGTATTTT.

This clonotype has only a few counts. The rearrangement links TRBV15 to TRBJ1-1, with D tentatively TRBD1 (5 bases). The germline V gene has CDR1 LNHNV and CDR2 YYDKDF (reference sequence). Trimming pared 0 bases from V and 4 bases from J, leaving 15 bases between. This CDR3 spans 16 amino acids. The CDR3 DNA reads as TGTGCCACCAGCAGAGAAGGGTATGGGGGTTTCACTGAAGCTTTCTTT. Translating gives CATSREGYGGFTEAFF.

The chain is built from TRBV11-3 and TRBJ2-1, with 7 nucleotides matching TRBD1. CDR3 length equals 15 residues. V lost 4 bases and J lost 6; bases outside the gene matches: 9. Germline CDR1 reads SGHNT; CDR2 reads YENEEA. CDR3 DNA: TGTGCCAGCAGCTCCGAGGGGGCAGGAAGCAATGAGCAGTTCTTC. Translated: CASSSEGAGSNEQFF. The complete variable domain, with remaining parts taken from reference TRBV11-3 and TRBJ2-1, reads EAGVVQSPRYKIIEKKQPVAFWCNPISGHNTLYWYLQNLGQGPELLIRYENEEAVDDSQLPKDRFSAERLKGVDSTLKIQPAELGDSAVYLCASSSEGAGSNEQFFGPGTRLTVL.

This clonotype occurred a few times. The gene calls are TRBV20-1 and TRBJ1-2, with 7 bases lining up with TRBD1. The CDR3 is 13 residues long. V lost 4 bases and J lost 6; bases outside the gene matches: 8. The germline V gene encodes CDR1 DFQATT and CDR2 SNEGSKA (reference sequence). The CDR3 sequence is CSAIKQGSNGYTF. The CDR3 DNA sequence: TGCAGTGCTATCAAACAGGGGAGTAATGGCTACACCTTC.

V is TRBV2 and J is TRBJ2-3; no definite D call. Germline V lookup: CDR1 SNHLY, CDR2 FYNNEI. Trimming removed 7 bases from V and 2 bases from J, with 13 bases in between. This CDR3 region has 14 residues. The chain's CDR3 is CASTEDAPTDTQYF. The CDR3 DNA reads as TGTGCCAGCACCGAGGACGCCCCCACAGATACGCAGTATTTT. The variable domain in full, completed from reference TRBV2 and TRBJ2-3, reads EPEVTQTPSHQVTQMGQEVILRCVPISNHLYFYWYRQILGQKVEFLVSFYNNEISEKSEIFDDQFSVERPDGSNFTLKIRSTKLEDSAMYFCASTEDAPTDTQYFGPGTRLTVL.

In DNA form, the CDR3 reads TGCGCCAGCAGCCAAGTGGGGGGGAGGGGGAGTGAAGCTTTCTTT. This codes for CASSQVGGRGSEAFF. The chain is built from TRBV4-1 and TRBJ1-1; tentative D call: TRBD1 (6 bases). The germline V gene has CDR1 MGHRA and CDR2 YSYEKL. V was cut by 1 base and J by 7 bases, with 16 bases left in between. The CDR3 has 15 amino acids.

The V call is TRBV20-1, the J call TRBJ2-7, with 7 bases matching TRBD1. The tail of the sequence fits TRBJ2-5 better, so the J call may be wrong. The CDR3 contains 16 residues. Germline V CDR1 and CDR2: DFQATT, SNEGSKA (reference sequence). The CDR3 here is CSPTGRTGWEGETQYF. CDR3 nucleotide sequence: TGCAGTCCCACGGGCCGGACAGGCTGGGAAGGAGAGACCCAGTACTTC.

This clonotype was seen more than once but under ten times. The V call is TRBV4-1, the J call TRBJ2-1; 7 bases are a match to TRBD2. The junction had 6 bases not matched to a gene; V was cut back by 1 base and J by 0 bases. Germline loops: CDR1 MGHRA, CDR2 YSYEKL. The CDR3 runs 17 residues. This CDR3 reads CASSQAGLADSYNEQFF. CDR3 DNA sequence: TGCGCCAGCAGCCAAGCGGGCCTAGCGGACTCCTACAATGAGCAGTTCTTC.